This T cell receptor beta chain was observed in a study of T cell repertoires in cytomegalovirus infection. As for the study in general: The study used recently identified HLA-C-restricted and well-studied HLA-B-restricted CMV epitopes.

This CDR3 has 14 amino acids. The V gene lost 7 bases and the J gene lost 1 base, with 11 bases spanning the gap. Germline lookup yields CDR1 MNHEY and CDR2 SVGEGT. Study-level findings and limits: The cumulative frequency of public TCR beta families identified carriers of CMV plus the relevant HLA.

On this clonotype itself: Its specificity is unknown.

TCRdb re-called the reads with MiXCR, one entry per CDR3 protein. The table lists approximately 990,000 distinct CDR3 sequences, more than 25% of them singletons. Here the sequenced sample was cultured CD8+ T cells from PBMCs, taken from culture after CMV antigen stimulation. The sequence was obtained from a human donor in good health (CMV status not recorded). Some clones in this sample may be carry-over from other donors' samples. The chain has TRBV6-2 or TRBV6-3 and TRBJ1-5; D gene unclear. CDR3 nucleotides: TGTGCCAGCACGACGGTCAGGAGCAATCAGCCCCAGCATTTT. Protein sequence: CASTTVRSNQPQHF.